One and the same sample provided the 27 T cell receptor beta chains below, sequenced in a study of shared clonotypes between healthy human individuals. In the naive CD8 group, cells lacked CD45RO and were positively selected for CCR7, so terminally differentiated effector memory CD45RA+ cells were left out. The method was immunoSEQ multiplex PCR; TCRdb's version includes in-frame clones alone and lacks a portion of them. The sample carries more than 550,000 clones, about 91% recorded once. Sequencing was carried out using naive CD8+ T cells sorted from blood. Receptors were obtained from a young man in good health.

This sequence joins TRBV21-1 and TRBJ2-3; the table's D gene call, TRBD2, was not cross checked with the DNA. TRBV21-1 is reported as a pseudogene. This CDR3 spans 13 amino acids. This chain's CDR3 is CASPDEGGDTQYF. The CDR3 DNA follows: TGTGCCAGCCCCGACGAGGGAGGGGATACGCAGTATTTT.

The chain is built from TRBV7-9 and TRBJ1-2; TRBD1 matches at 8 bases. Trimming at V came to 0 bases and at J to 2 bases, leaving 8 bases not matched to a gene. Germline CDR1 reads SEHNR; CDR2 reads FQNEAQ (reference sequence). The CDR3 has 17 residues. The chain's CDR3 is CASSLAGGTGLNYGYTF. The CDR3 nucleotides read TGTGCCAGCAGCTTAGCGGGGGGGACAGGATTGAACTATGGCTACACCTTC.

The genes are TRBV19 and TRBJ1-5; TRBD1 might be the D (5 bases). The CDR3 length is 14 residues. V was clipped by 5 bases and J by 10 bases, with 18 bases between them. Looked up from germline, CDR1 is LNHDA and CDR2 is SQIVND (reference sequence). The CDR3 protein is CASSFGTTRSPQHF. CDR3 DNA sequence: TGTGCCAGTAGTTTCGGGACCACGCGGTCCCCCCAGCATTTT.

The chain carries TRBV7-9 and TRBJ2-7; 11 bases match TRBD2. Trimming took 0 bases from V and 4 from J; bases not matched to a gene: 11. Germline CDR1 reads SEHNR; CDR2 reads FQNEAQ (reference sequence). This CDR3 is 18 amino acids long. The CDR3 coding sequence is TGTGCCAGCAGCTTAGCGAGTAGTAGCGGGAGGGGAATGTACGAGCAGTACTTC. This encodes CASSLASSSGRGMYEQYF.

This rearrangement joins TRBV7-9 to TRBJ2-1; TRBD2 aligns across 11 bases. CDR3 length equals 19 residues. Germline V CDR1 and CDR2: SEHNR, FQNEAQ (reference sequence). V lost 6 bases, J lost 0 bases, and 13 bases stayed unmatched. CDR3 bases: TGTGCCAGCAGTAGTACGACTAGCGGGACGAACCCCTCCTACAATGAGCAGTTCTTC. Translated, it gives CASSSTTSGTNPSYNEQFF.

This chain links TRBV28 with TRBJ2-5, with D perhaps matching TRBD1 (6 bases). This CDR3 is built from 13 residues. Trimming removed 5 bases from V and 2 bases from J, with 9 bases in between. CDR1 is MDHEN, CDR2 SYDVKM, per germline. The CDR3 region is CASSPGVQETQYF. DNA of the CDR3: TGTGCCAGCAGTCCAGGGGTTCAAGAGACCCAGTACTTC. The variable domain in full, completed from reference TRBV28 and TRBJ2-5, reads DVKVTQSSRYLVKRTGEKVFLECVQDMDHENMFWYRQDPGLGLRLIYFSYDVKMKEKGDIPEGYSVSREKKERFSLILESASTNQTSMYLCASSPGVQETQYFGPGTRLLVL.

The chain joins TRBV4-2 to TRBJ2-2; D remains unclear. Germline CDR1 LGHNA, CDR2 YNFKEQ. V lost 1 base and J 0 bases, leaving 12 bases between the germline ends. The CDR3 is 17 amino acids. CDR3 protein: CASSQVAATPNTGELFF. In nucleotides, the CDR3 is TGTGCCAGCAGCCAAGTGGCGGCGACTCCGAACACCGGGGAGCTGTTTTTT.

The V gene is TRBV7-9, the J gene TRBJ1-5; D is uncertain. V shed 1 base and J shed 1 base, with 5 bases lying between them. Germline-derived CDR1 and CDR2 are SEHNR and FQNEAQ (reference sequence). The CDR3 loop spans 14 amino acids. The DNA of the CDR3 is TGTGCCAGCAGCTTAGTACCCAGCAATCAGCCCCAGCATTTT. Translated, it gives CASSLVPSNQPQHF. Together with reference TRBV7-9 and TRBJ1-5, the CDR3 gives the full variable domain: DTGVSQNPRHKITKRGQNVTFRCDPISEHNRLYWYRQTLGQGPEFLTYFQNEAQLEKSRLLSDRFSAERPKGSFSTLEIQRTEQGDSAMYLCASSLVPSNQPQHFGDGTRLSIL.

This chain joins TRBV6-5 and TRBJ1-5; D perhaps matches TRBD1 (5 bases). The germline CDR1 and CDR2 sequences are MNHEY and SVGAGI. The CDR3 is 15 residues long. Trimming stripped 1 base from V and 5 bases from J, with 12 bases between. CDR3 region: CASSYWTVGDQPQHF. CDR3 DNA: TGTGCCAGCAGTTACTGGACGGTGGGGGATCAGCCCCAGCATTTT.

The chain combines TRBV4-3 with TRBJ1-3; TRBD1 might be the D (6 bases). The length of the CDR3 is 16 residues. V lost 4 bases, J lost 0 bases, and 13 bases lay in between. Per the germline V gene, CDR1 is LGHNA and CDR2 is YSLEER. CDR3 in DNA: TGCGCCAGCAGCCGAGACAGGACCCACTCTGGAAACACCATATATTTT. This translates into CASSRDRTHSGNTIYF.

The chain couples TRBV7-9 to TRBJ1-2; D uncertain. The CDR3 has 15 residues. Between the trimmed V and J ends, which lost 1 base and 6 bases, there was a span of 15 bases. CDR1 and CDR2 (germline): SEHNR, FQNEAQ (reference sequence). In DNA form, the CDR3 reads TGTGCCAGCAGCTTAGTGACGGGGAATGGGAATGGCTACACCTTC. Residues: CASSLVTGNGNGYTF. Full variable domain (missing parts from reference TRBV7-9 and TRBJ1-2): DTGVSQNPRHKITKRGQNVTFRCDPISEHNRLYWYRQTLGQGPEFLTYFQNEAQLEKSRLLSDRFSAERPKGSFSTLEIQRTEQGDSAMYLCASSLVTGNGNGYTFGSGTRLTVV.

The chain combines TRBV5-1 with TRBJ2-2, with D maybe TRBD1 (6 bases). Germline V gene data show CDR1 as SGHRS and CDR2 as YFSETQ. Between the trimmed V and J ends, which lost 1 base and 4 bases, there was a span of 14 bases. CDR3 length: 16 residues. The CDR3 coding sequence is TGCGCCAGCAGCTTGCAGTCCGGACAGATCACCGGGGAGCTGTTTTTT. Translated, it gives CASSLQSGQITGELFF.

The rearrangement joins TRBV27 to TRBJ2-7; 8 bases are shared with TRBD1. V lost 6 bases to trimming and J lost 3 bases; unmatched junction nucleotides: 7. This CDR3 comprises 14 residues. CDR1 is MNHEY, CDR2 SMNVEV, per germline (reference sequence). CDR3 amino acids: CASSSTGQGYEQYF. DNA of the CDR3: TGTGCCAGCAGCTCAACCGGACAGGGCTACGAGCAGTACTTC.

The rearrangement uses TRBV7-2 and TRBJ1-2; D possibly corresponds to TRBD1 (6 bases). The CDR3 is made up of 16 amino acids. The germline V gene has CDR1 SGHTA and CDR2 FQGNSA. Between the trimmed V and J ends, which lost 0 bases and 8 bases, there was a span of 19 bases. The DNA of the CDR3 is TGTGCCAGCAGCTTAGCCTCTCCGAGGGGGGAAGGGGGCTACACCTTC. This gives the protein CASSLASPRGEGGYTF.

This chain joins TRBV18 and TRBJ1-2; D is uncertain. Trimming took 5 bases from V and 5 from J, leaving 9 bases between them. The CDR3 is 12 residues long. The germline V gene has CDR1 KGHSH and CDR2 LQKENI. The CDR3 spells CASSARDYGYTF. CDR3 bases: TGTGCCAGCTCAGCACGGGATTATGGCTACACCTTC.

The table lists this clone with a count of one. J is TRBJ2-3 and V is TRBV5-1, with 13 bases lining up with TRBD2. CDR3 length equals 15 residues. V gave up 6 bases and J gave up 4 bases; unmatched junction bases: 5. Germline CDR1 SGHRS, CDR2 YFSETQ. CDR3 DNA sequence: TGCGCCAGCACCCGGACTAGCGGGAGTTCAGATACGCAGTATTTT. Translated, it gives CASTRTSGSSDTQYF.

V usage is TRBV6-1 and J usage is TRBJ2-5; D gene uncertain. CDR1 is MNHNS, CDR2 SASEGT, per germline. There are 11 residues in the CDR3. V dropped 3 bases and J dropped 4 bases, with 3 bases sitting between them. The CDR3 is CASSEGETQYF. The CDR3 nucleotides are TGTGCCAGCAGTGAGGGAGAGACCCAGTACTTC.

In its sample, this clone was seen once. The gene calls are TRBV7-9 and TRBJ2-2; 11 positions match TRBD2. Looked up from germline, CDR1 is SEHNR and CDR2 is FQNEAQ (reference sequence). With 2 bases clipped from V and 5 bases from J, the junction kept 4 bases outside the gene matches. This CDR3 has 16 amino acids. The CDR3 DNA is TGTGCCAGCAGCTTAATAGCGGGAGGGCCGACCGGGGAGCTGTTTTTT. As protein: CASSLIAGGPTGELFF.

The chain is built from TRBV19 and TRBJ1-3; D possibly corresponds to TRBD1 (6 bases). The germline V and J ends were trimmed by 6 bases and 4 bases, with 13 bases remaining between them. The germline V gene encodes CDR1 LNHDA and CDR2 SQIVND (reference sequence). This CDR3 is 14 amino acids long. This CDR3 is CASSLQGPGNTIYF. CDR3 nucleotides: TGTGCCAGTAGCTTACAGGGTCCCGGAAACACCATATATTTT.

The rearrangement joins TRBV27 to TRBJ2-3; D call uncertain. Trimming took 6 bases from V and 2 from J, leaving 18 bases between them. CDR3 length equals 16 residues. In germline, CDR1 is MNHEY, CDR2 SMNVEV (reference sequence). CDR3 DNA: TGTGCCAGCAGCCCACTCGCCAGAATTTTCACAGATACGCAGTATTTT. This codes for CASSPLARIFTDTQYF.

This rearrangement joins TRBV4-1 to TRBJ1-2, with D maybe TRBD1 (6 bases). Germline assignment: CDR1 MGHRA and CDR2 YSYEKL. This CDR3 has 14 residues. The V end was cut by 0 bases, the J end by 4 bases, with 9 bases between. DNA for the CDR3: TGCGCCAGCAGCCAAGAGGGACACAGCTATGGCTACACCTTC. Translated, it gives CASSQEGHSYGYTF.

The V gene is TRBV27, the J gene TRBJ1-2; 7 bases are a match to TRBD1. CDR3 length: 16 residues. Germline lookup yields CDR1 MNHEY and CDR2 SMNVEV (reference sequence). With V trimmed by 2 bases and J by 4 bases, 10 bases remained unmatched. This CDR3 reads CASSLRGQGRPYGYTF. The CDR3 region has the DNA TGTGCCAGCAGTTTAAGGGGGCAGGGAAGACCCTATGGCTACACCTTC.

V gene TRBV7-2 combines with J gene TRBJ2-3; possibly TRBD2 for D (6 bases). This CDR3 contains 14 residues. Trimming pared 5 bases from V and 2 bases from J, leaving 11 bases between. The germline V gene encodes CDR1 SGHTA and CDR2 FQGNSA. The CDR3: CASSPGTYTDTQYF. CDR3 DNA sequence: TGTGCCAGCAGCCCTGGGACTTACACAGATACGCAGTATTTT. Using reference TRBV7-2 and TRBJ2-3 for the parts outside the CDR3, the full variable domain is GAGVSQSPSNKVTEKGKDVELRCDPISGHTALYWYRQSLGQGLEFLIYFQGNSAPDKSGLPSDRFSAERTGGSVSTLTIQRTQQEDSAVYLCASSPGTYTDTQYFGPGTRLTVL.

This clone was picked up one time. The sample contains more than one DNA sequence encoding this CDR3. The chain recombines TRBV4-1 with TRBJ2-1; no reliable D call. From germline, CDR1 is MGHRA and CDR2 YSYEKL. This CDR3 is 12 amino acids long. V lost 0 bases to trimming and J lost 8 bases, with 5 bases between them. The CDR3: CASSQDGDEQFF. The CDR3 DNA reads as TGCGCCAGCAGCCAAGATGGGGATGAGCAGTTCTTC.

The V and J genes are TRBV7-9 and TRBJ2-1; a weak D match, TRBD1 (5 bases). The CDR3 has 13 residues. The germline V gene encodes CDR1 SEHNR and CDR2 FQNEAQ (reference sequence). The V end was cut by 5 bases, the J end by 12 bases, with 17 bases between. The CDR3 loop is CASSGPIEQGQFF. The CDR3, as DNA: TGTGCCAGCAGCGGCCCGATCGAGCAGGGGCAGTTCTTC. Full variable domain (remainder filled in from reference TRBV7-9 and TRBJ2-1): DTGVSQNPRHKITKRGQNVTFRCDPISEHNRLYWYRQTLGQGPEFLTYFQNEAQLEKSRLLSDRFSAERPKGSFSTLEIQRTEQGDSAMYLCASSGPIEQGQFFGPGTRLTVL.

This clone was found a few times. CDR3 sequence: CASSEDGYGYTF. Here the CDR3 DNA reads TGTGCCAGCAGTGAGGACGGCTATGGCTACACCTTC. The gene calls are TRBV2 and TRBJ1-2; no clear D gene. The CDR3 is 12 amino acids. The V end was cut by 3 bases, the J end by 4 bases, with 6 bases between. Germline V gene sequence: CDR1 SNHLY, CDR2 FYNNEI.

The rearrangement links TRBV5-1 to TRBJ2-7; TRBD1 matches at 9 bases. Germline loops: CDR1 SGHRS, CDR2 YFSETQ. This CDR3 is 16 amino acids long. V was clipped by 2 bases and J by 4 bases; unmatched bases: 10. The CDR3 DNA reads TGCGCCAGCAGCTTTGAAAATCGACAGGGGGGATACGAGCAGTACTTC. Translated: CASSFENRQGGYEQYF.